This T cell receptor (beta chain) emerged from a study of glioma-infiltrating T cells (dated by TCRdb to 2016 to 2017). For context, the study as a whole: The low-grade gliomas were WHO grade II oligodendrogliomas or astrocytomas, while the glioblastomas were WHO grade IV tumors sampled at initial diagnosis rather than at recurrent diagnosis. Dexamethasone was administered to glioma patients for six or fewer days before surgery. Blood libraries targeted about 4- to 10-fold sequencing coverage of some 1.1 million peripheral T cells. Sequencing of TCR alpha- and beta-chain repertoires was performed on glioma tissue, on non-neoplastic brain tissue, and on matched peripheral blood mononuclear cells. To measure how far tissue and blood T-cell populations diverged, each tissue-infiltrating repertoire was compared against the peripheral blood repertoire of the same patient. The paired cohort comprised three low-grade glioma patients, 8 or 9 primary glioblastoma patients and three non-glioma patients contributing non-neoplastic brain tissue. What the research found in general, with its limitations: In non-neoplastic patients, VJ-independent divergence between tissue and blood fell below expectation, whereas in all gliomas, and especially in low-grade gliomas, the divergence rose above expectation. A signature set of shared blood CDR3 motifs marked patients with low tissue-blood divergence and was depleted in highly divergent patients. The group comparisons were based on small numbers of patients: three non-neoplastic, three low-grade glioma and fewer than ten glioblastoma patients. Tissue and blood shared very few CDR3 sequences, a result attributed to high CDR3 diversity and limited sampling.

Worth noting for this clonotype: Its antigen is not yet known. This may come from a read error, since a much larger clone is one base off.

The CDR3 runs 19 residues from the cysteine to the phenylalanine. Only the CDR3 part of the read is kept: 57 bases, read in frame from the first base. Reading the germline V gene gives CDR1 MDHEN and CDR2 SYDVKM. The junction shows trimming of 7 bases on V and 1 base on J, plus 26 bases between the germline ends. The iRepertoire nested amplicon-rescue multiplex PCR (arm-PCR) platform was used to amplify TCR alpha and beta CDR3 regions from RNA. The input for one-step reverse transcription and amplification was about 85-450 ng of tissue mRNA or PBMC total RNA. After bead purification, a secondary multiplex PCR added Illumina adapters, and libraries were gel-purified between 200 and 400 bp. Internal 6-nucleotide barcodes were carried by the libraries and were used for demultiplexing. Sequencing of the libraries was done on an Illumina MiSeq using 2x220 or 2x250 nucleotide paired-end reads. From the authors' description of their analysis: Paired reads were merged using FLASH 1.2.11 and were aligned to the GRCh37 human genome using BWA-MEM, after which TRA and TRB reads were extracted. V and J assignment used an IMGT-derived reference of cassette sequences and CDR3 motifs that included pseudogenes. Reads were translated in three frames, and productive CDR3s were defined as those with a C...FGXG motif and no stop codons. Clonotypes were defined as unique combinations of V-J cassette pair and CDR3 amino acid sequence. Reads were filtered by Hamming distance, with the threshold set by the sequence error rate of each sample in mapped regions. TCRdb trimmed the raw reads at Q25, called clones with MiXCR and kept productive beta chains. Here each entry gathers all rows of one CDR3 protein and keeps the most common genes and DNA. The V and J calls come from TCRdb's annotation, not from the publication. In this sample the table shows fewer than 500,000 distinct CDR3 sequences, more than 35% of which occur a single time. The biggest ten clones account for 12% of the sample.

Surgical brain or tumor specimens were cryofrozen in liquid nitrogen immediately after resection, and peripheral blood cells were collected concurrently. The sequence was collected from a human donor with low-grade glioma or glioblastoma, undergoing nonglioma brain surgery, or in good health (not recorded which). The chain links TRBV28 with TRBJ2-1, and the D gene may be TRBD2, 6 bases matching. What was sequenced was glioma tissue, nonneoplastic brain tissue, or PBMCs (not recorded which). CDR3 loop: CASTPAEGSREWSYNEQFF. The bases are TGTGCCAGCACCCCAGCGGAGGGTAGCCGGGAGTGGTCCTACAATGAGCAGTTCTTC.